This T cell receptor (beta chain) was observed in a study of T cell responses to AZD1222 COVID-19 vaccine. A single count supports this clone. This CDR3 contains 15 residues. The germline gives CDR1 SGHTA, CDR2 FQGNSA. The germline V and J ends were trimmed by 0 bases and 4 bases, with 10 bases remaining between them. The table came from immunoSEQ multiplex PCR; TCRdb's copy has only in-frame clones and leaves some out. The table includes about 190,000 clones, under 95% detected once. The source of this sequence is an adult in good health. This specimen was peripheral blood, taken on day 0 of AZD1222 vaccination. The chain is built from TRBV7-2 and TRBJ2-1, with a tentative D call TRBD2 (6 bases). DNA of the CDR3: TGTGCCAGCAGCTTAGCAGGCGCGGGATACAATGAGCAGTTCTTC. Translation gives CASSLAGAGYNEQFF. The whole variable domain, filled in from reference TRBV7-2 and TRBJ2-1, reads GAGVSQSPSNKVTEKGKDVELRCDPISGHTALYWYRQSLGQGLEFLIYFQGNSAPDKSGLPSDRFSAERTGGSVSTLTIQRTQQEDSAVYLCASSLAGAGYNEQFFGPGTRLTVL.